This entry lists 30 T cell receptor beta chains sequenced from one sample in a study of cytomegalovirus exposure and HLA in healthy donors. Primers for the PCR totalled 60 Vbeta and 13 Jbeta. Using immunoSEQ multiplex PCR, the repertoire was profiled, and TCRdb retains in-frame clones only, with some absent. The sample has fewer than 150,000 clones, around 73% seen once; the top ten hold around 1.2%. The sample comprised PBMCs. These receptors were taken from a man aged 45-65 years in good health and CMV-seronegative.

The V gene is TRBV29-1, the J gene TRBJ1-1; TRBD1 is a possible D gene (6 bases). The CDR3 is 13 amino acids. V lost 5 bases, J lost 1 base, and 11 bases lay in between. CDR1 and CDR2 (germline): SQVTM, ANQGSEA. This chain's CDR3 is CSVSIQGNTEAFF. The CDR3 DNA sequence: TGCAGCGTTTCGATACAGGGGAACACTGAAGCTTTCTTT. The full variable domain, with the rest looked up from reference TRBV29-1 and TRBJ1-1, is SAVISQKPSRDICQRGTSLTIQCQVDSQVTMMFWYRQQPGQSLTLIATANQGSEATYESGFVIDKFPISRPNLTFSTLTVSNMSPEDSSIYLCSVSIQGNTEAFFGQGTRLTVV.

This clone was counted once. The V and J genes are TRBV27 and TRBJ2-7; perhaps TRBD1 as D (5 bases). The CDR3 is 16 amino acids. V was cut by 7 bases and J by 3 bases, with 22 bases left in between. Germline loops: CDR1 MNHEY, CDR2 SMNVEV (reference sequence). The CDR3 bases are TGTGCCAGCACCTCCCTTAGGAGCGCAGGGATCTACGAGCAGTACTTC. This sequence encodes CASTSLRSAGIYEQYF.

The chain employs TRBV28 and TRBJ2-7; D is perhaps TRBD1 (7 bases). The CDR3 contains 15 residues. V was trimmed by 6 bases and J by 3 bases, leaving 18 bases between them. Germline CDR1 is MDHEN and CDR2 is SYDVKM. The CDR3 sequence is CASSLAGQIGYEQYF. The CDR3 nucleotides are TGTGCCAGCAGCCTTGCGGGACAGATCGGCTACGAGCAGTACTTC.

This clone was seen a handful of times. The chain is built from TRBV6-6 and TRBJ1-4; 7 bases agree with TRBD1. There are 14 residues in the CDR3. CDR1 and CDR2 (germline): MNHNY, SVGAGI (reference sequence). V lost 2 bases to trimming and J lost 6 bases; unmatched junction nucleotides: 3. The CDR3 loop reads CASSYRGGDEKLFF. The CDR3 DNA reads TGTGCCAGCAGTTACCGAGGGGGCGATGAAAAACTGTTTTTT.

The genes are TRBV29-1 and TRBJ2-5, with TRBD2 matching 7 bases. The V gene end was trimmed by 6 bases and the J gene end by 0 bases; junction bases not matched to a gene: 13. The germline gives CDR1 SQVTM, CDR2 ANQGSEA. The CDR3 has 16 amino acids. The CDR3 nucleotides are TGCAGCGTCGACCGGGGGGTGATCGGACACCAAGAGACCCAGTACTTC. The encoded protein is CSVDRGVIGHQETQYF.

The chain has TRBV5-6 and TRBJ1-2; maybe TRBD1 (5 bases). Germline lookup yields CDR1 SGHDT and CDR2 YYEEEE. The CDR3 consists of 15 residues. V dropped 1 base and J dropped 4 bases, with 14 bases sitting between them. This CDR3 is CASSLSVGRSYGYTF. CDR3 sequence (DNA): TGTGCCAGCAGCTTGTCAGTGGGGCGAAGCTATGGCTACACCTTC.

The chain joins TRBV4-1 to TRBJ1-4; 7 bases are shared with TRBD1. Germline CDR1 is MGHRA and CDR2 is YSYEKL. V lost 4 bases and J lost 8; bases outside the gene matches: 7. The CDR3 sequence is 14 residues long. DNA for the CDR3: TGCGCCAGCAGCCCGACAGGGCCTAGGGAAAAACTGTTTTTT. The encoded protein is CASSPTGPREKLFF.

The chain uses TRBV15 and TRBJ2-1; 10 bases map to TRBD1. Germline trimming cut 5 bases from V and 3 bases from J; bases unmatched to any gene: 10. The CDR3 contains 17 residues. CDR1 and CDR2 (germline): LNHNV, YYDKDF (reference sequence). As DNA, the CDR3 is TGTGCCACCAGCCTTGAACCGACAGGGGGCGTCTACAATGAGCAGTTCTTC. The encoded protein is CATSLEPTGGVYNEQFF.

This chain connects TRBV20-1 to TRBJ2-5; D unclear. The germline V gene has CDR1 DFQATT and CDR2 SNEGSKA (reference sequence). The CDR3 length is 11 residues. Deletions cut 3 bases from V and 5 bases from J, with 7 bases between. The CDR3, as DNA: TGCAGTGCTAGTAACAGTGAGACCCAGTACTTC. As protein: CSASNSETQYF.

The chain combines TRBV28 with TRBJ2-7; 13 bases match TRBD2. The CDR3 runs 15 residues. Trimming took 4 bases from V and 6 from J; bases not matched to a gene: 6. CDR1 is MDHEN and CDR2 is SYDVKM in the germline V gene. CDR3 DNA: TGTGCCAGCAGTTCACCGGGACTAGCGGGACTCGAGCAGTACTTC. It codes for CASSSPGLAGLEQYF.

J is TRBJ2-2 and V is TRBV7-3; D is unresolved. Deletions cut 3 bases from V and 0 bases from J, with 8 bases between. Germline assignment: CDR1 SGHTA and CDR2 FQGTGA. This CDR3 comprises 15 residues. The CDR3 DNA follows: TGTGCCAGCAGCTTGGGCTCGCCGAACACCGGGGAGCTGTTTTTT. This translates into CASSLGSPNTGELFF.

The chain uses TRBV5-1 and TRBJ2-7; 9 bases agree with TRBD1. The CDR3 covers 13 residues. The germline CDR1 and CDR2 sequences are SGHRS and YFSETQ. The J segment lost 6 bases and the V segment lost 6 bases, leaving 7 bases of the junction unmatched. The CDR3 is CASTTDRGSEQYF. In DNA form, the CDR3 reads TGCGCCAGCACCACCGACAGGGGGAGCGAGCAGTACTTC.

The genes are TRBV27 and TRBJ2-3; D remains ambiguous. In germline, CDR1 is MNHEY, CDR2 SMNVEV (reference sequence). The CDR3 covers 13 residues. Trimming shortened V by 3 bases and J by 2 bases, and 6 bases separated the two germline ends. CDR3 protein: CASSFTPTDTQYF. For the CDR3, the DNA is TGTGCCAGCAGTTTCACACCCACAGATACGCAGTATTTT.

The chain has TRBV28 and TRBJ1-1; D not resolved. Trimming pared 9 bases from V and 3 bases from J, leaving 11 bases between. This CDR3 comprises 12 residues. In germline, CDR1 is MDHEN, CDR2 SYDVKM. The DNA of the CDR3 is TGTGCCAGTTACTTGCGGGACACTGAAGCTTTCTTT. Translation gives CASYLRDTEAFF. Complete variable domain (other parts from reference TRBV28 and TRBJ1-1): DVKVTQSSRYLVKRTGEKVFLECVQDMDHENMFWYRQDPGLGLRLIYFSYDVKMKEKGDIPEGYSVSREKKERFSLILESASTNQTSMYLCASYLRDTEAFFGQGTRLTVV.

The V and J genes are TRBV27 and TRBJ2-1; perhaps TRBD2 as D (6 bases). Germline V CDR1 and CDR2: MNHEY, SMNVEV (reference sequence). The CDR3 totals 14 residues. The V end was cut by 8 bases, the J end by 7 bases, with 18 bases between. CDR3 sequence: CASSRGPGVNEQFF. For the CDR3, the DNA is TGTGCCAGCTCAAGGGGACCGGGGGTAAATGAGCAGTTCTTC.

The V call is TRBV28, the J call TRBJ1-1; possible D gene TRBD1, 6 bases. Germline V gene sequence: CDR1 MDHEN, CDR2 SYDVKM. V was clipped by 6 bases and J by 1 base, with 6 bases between them. The CDR3 is 12 amino acids. CDR3 residues: CASRTGNTEAFF. Written as DNA, the CDR3 is TGTGCCAGCAGGACAGGGAACACTGAAGCTTTCTTT.

The chain employs TRBV19 and TRBJ2-1, with TRBD2 matching 8 bases. From germline, CDR1 is LNHDA and CDR2 SQIVND (reference sequence). With 5 bases clipped from V and 6 bases from J, the junction kept 18 bases outside the gene matches. The CDR3 consists of 18 residues. In DNA, the CDR3 is TGTGCCAGTAGTCCCTCAACCGGGGGGGGCAGAAGAATCAATGAGCAGTTCTTC. Translation gives CASSPSTGGGRRINEQFF.

The chain employs TRBV6-9 and TRBJ2-3, with TRBD2 matching 15 bases. V shed 5 bases, J shed 4 bases, and the junction held 7 bases outside the gene matches. This CDR3 has 17 amino acids. Per germline, CDR1 MNHGY and CDR2 SVAAGI. The CDR3 spells CASSQRRTSGRADTQYF. Written as DNA, the CDR3 is TGTGCCAGCAGTCAACGAAGGACTAGCGGGAGGGCAGATACGCAGTATTTT.

The rearrangement joins TRBV28 to TRBJ1-4; weak D call: TRBD1 (5 bases). V dropped 3 bases and J dropped 7 bases, with 15 bases sitting between them. Germline V lookup: CDR1 MDHEN, CDR2 SYDVKM. The CDR3 runs 15 residues. CDR3 DNA: TGTGCCAGCAGTTTGCAACAGGAACGGAGTGAAAAACTGTTTTTT. Translation gives CASSLQQERSEKLFF.

The CDR3 nucleotides are TGCGCCAGCAGCTCCGGTGACTGGCCTGGCACAGATACGCAGTATTTT. Amino acids: CASSSGDWPGTDTQYF. V and J are TRBV5-1 and TRBJ2-3, with D unclear. This CDR3 has 16 amino acids. Trimming removed 3 bases from V and 1 base from J, with 15 bases in between. CDR1 and CDR2 from the germline V gene are SGHRS and YFSETQ.

In DNA, the CDR3 is TGTGCCAGCAGTGGAGGGAGGGGGAGAGGAGACCAGCCCCAGCATTTT. It encodes CASSGGRGRGDQPQHF. This chain uses TRBV2 with TRBJ1-5, with D perhaps TRBD1 (6 bases). With 4 bases removed from V and 7 bases from J, the gap between germline ends came to 20 bases. Germline CDR1 SNHLY, CDR2 FYNNEI. The CDR3 loop spans 16 amino acids. The variable domain in full, completed from reference TRBV2 and TRBJ1-5, reads EPEVTQTPSHQVTQMGQEVILRCVPISNHLYFYWYRQILGQKVEFLVSFYNNEISEKSEIFDDQFSVERPDGSNFTLKIRSTKLEDSAMYFCASSGGRGRGDQPQHFGDGTRLSIL.

The chain recombines TRBV5-1 with TRBJ2-2; 9 positions match TRBD1. Germline values: CDR1 SGHRS, CDR2 YFSETQ. The V segment lost 2 bases and the J segment 16 bases; nucleotides outside the gene matches: 9. The length of the CDR3 is 13 residues. CDR3 loop: CASSFVTGGVRFF. Written as DNA, the CDR3 is TGCGCCAGCAGCTTTGTAACAGGGGGCGTGCGGTTTTTT.

The chain is built from TRBV13 and TRBJ1-2; the match to TRBD1 covers 7 bases. The CDR3 contains 15 residues. Germline V CDR1 and CDR2: PRHDT, FYEKMQ (reference sequence). Trimming at V came to 6 bases and at J to 6 bases, leaving 13 bases not matched to a gene. This CDR3 is CASRTEGAPQHGYTF. CDR3 nucleotides: TGTGCCAGCAGGACAGAGGGGGCGCCTCAACATGGCTACACCTTC.

The V and J genes are TRBV18 and TRBJ2-5, with 11 bases that match TRBD1. The J call is doubtful: the DNA matches TRBJ2-7 better. The CDR3 covers 14 residues. The germline V gene encodes CDR1 KGHSH and CDR2 LQKENI. The CDR3 DNA reads as TGTGCCAGCTCACCAGGGACAGGGGGCTACGAGCAGTACTTC. It encodes CASSPGTGGYEQYF.

The chain joins TRBV7-2 to TRBJ2-7; TRBD2 aligns across 12 bases. The V gene end was trimmed by 5 bases and the J gene end by 2 bases; junction bases not matched to a gene: 7. Germline V gene lookup returns CDR1 SGHTA and CDR2 FQGNSA. There are 16 residues in the CDR3. CDR3 DNA: TGTGCCAGCAGCCCTATGGGACTAGCGGGCGCCTACGAGCAGTACTTC. Translating it yields CASSPMGLAGAYEQYF.

This sequence joins TRBV10-3 and TRBJ2-5; the D is unclear. With 0 bases removed from V and 1 base from J, the gap between germline ends came to 9 bases. The CDR3 loop spans 15 amino acids. Germline CDR1 and CDR2: ENHRY and SYGVKD. The CDR3 DNA is TGTGCCATCAGTGAGTCGCGACAAGTCCAAGAGACCCAGTACTTC. Translation: CAISESRQVQETQYF.

This chain uses TRBV18 with TRBJ2-2; D remains ambiguous. This CDR3 is built from 14 residues. V was cut by 5 bases and J by 2 bases, with 9 bases left in between. Per germline, CDR1 KGHSH and CDR2 LQKENI. CDR3 sequence: CASSDSTNTGELFF. The CDR3 DNA is TGTGCCAGCTCAGACTCAACCAACACCGGGGAGCTGTTTTTT.

The chain links TRBV4-1 to TRBJ2-1, with 8 bases lining up with TRBD2. The germline gives CDR1 MGHRA, CDR2 YSYEKL. Trimming cost V 0 bases and J 7 bases; bases outside gene matches: 11. The CDR3 sequence is 17 residues long. The CDR3 DNA reads TGCGCCAGCAGCCAAGAGCCCCCCGCGGGAGGTAAAAATGAGCAGTTCTTC. Translation: CASSQEPPAGGKNEQFF.

The genes are TRBV6-1 and TRBJ1-1; 7 nucleotides line up with TRBD1. Trimming took 1 base from V and 4 from J; bases not matched to a gene: 12. This CDR3 is 17 amino acids long. CDR1 and CDR2 (germline): MNHNS, SASEGT. The CDR3 DNA follows: TGTGCCAGCAGTGAAGTAATTTATAAGGCAGGGGGCACTGAAGCTTTCTTT. It encodes CASSEVIYKAGGTEAFF.

The J gene is TRBJ2-7, the V gene TRBV19, with a possible D match to TRBD1 (6 bases). The CDR3 has 18 residues. Trimming removed 4 bases at V and 0 bases at J, with 22 bases between. From germline, CDR1 is LNHDA and CDR2 SQIVND (reference sequence). The CDR3 sequence is CASSRLAGDGLSSYEQYF. The CDR3 region has the DNA TGTGCCAGTAGTAGGTTGGCAGGGGACGGCTTGAGCTCCTACGAGCAGTACTTC.